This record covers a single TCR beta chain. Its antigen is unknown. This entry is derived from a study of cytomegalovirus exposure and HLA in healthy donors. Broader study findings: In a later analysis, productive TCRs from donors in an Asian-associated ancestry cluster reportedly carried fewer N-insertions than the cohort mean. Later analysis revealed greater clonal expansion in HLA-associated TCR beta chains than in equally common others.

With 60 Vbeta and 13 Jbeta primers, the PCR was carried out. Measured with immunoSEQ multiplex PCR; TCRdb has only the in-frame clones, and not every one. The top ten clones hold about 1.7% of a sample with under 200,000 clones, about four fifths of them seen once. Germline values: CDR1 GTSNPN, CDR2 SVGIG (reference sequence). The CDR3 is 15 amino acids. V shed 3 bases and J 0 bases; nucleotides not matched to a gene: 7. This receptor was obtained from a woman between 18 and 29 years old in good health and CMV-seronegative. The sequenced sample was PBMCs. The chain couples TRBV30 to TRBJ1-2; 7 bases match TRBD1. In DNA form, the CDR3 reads TGTGCCTGGAGCGCCGGGACAGCTTCTAACTATGGCTACACCTTC. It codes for CAWSAGTASNYGYTF.